Below, 16 T cell receptor beta chains from the same sample are listed, as sequenced in a study of metastatic and nonmetastatic thyroid tumors. The entire patient cohort was treatment-naive prior to thyroid surgery. TCRdb reanalyzed the PCR reads via MiXCR. The data contain more than 40,000 clones, roughly 4% of them singletons. Sequenced sample: blood. These receptors were collected from a female donor with papillary thyroid cancer or a benign thyroid nodule (not recorded which). Some clones in this sample may be carry-over from other donors' samples.

This clone was seen ten or more times. The chain joins TRBV7-2 to TRBJ1-5; D unclear. Trimming took off 2 bases at V and 2 bases at J, with 4 bases between the two ends. In germline, CDR1 is SGHTA, CDR2 FQGNSA. This CDR3 is 13 amino acids long. The CDR3 reads CASSLQGNQPQHF. As DNA, the CDR3 is TGTGCCAGCAGCTTACAGGGCAATCAGCCCCAGCATTTT.

The chain employs TRBV6-6 and TRBJ2-3, with unresolved D. This CDR3 has 14 residues. In germline, CDR1 is MNHNY, CDR2 SVGAGI (reference sequence). V was clipped by 2 bases and J by 1 base, with 7 bases between them. The CDR3 is CASSYGPGTDTQYF. The CDR3 DNA reads TGTGCCAGCAGTTACGGACCCGGCACAGATACGCAGTATTTT.

V usage is TRBV28 and J usage is TRBJ1-2; 10 bases are a match to TRBD1. Per the germline V gene, CDR1 is MDHEN and CDR2 is SYDVKM. With V trimmed by 4 bases and J by 7 bases, 6 bases remained unmatched. The CDR3 sequence is 14 residues long. The CDR3 spells CASSSQTGGFGYTF. The CDR3, as DNA: TGTGCCAGCAGTTCCCAGACAGGGGGCTTTGGCTACACCTTC.

This clone was found many times. J is TRBJ2-7 and V is TRBV12-3 or TRBV12-4; 10 nucleotides match TRBD2. V lost 5 bases to trimming and J lost 5 bases; unmatched junction nucleotides: 9. The CDR3 sequence is 15 residues long. The DNA of the CDR3 is TGTGCCAGCAGTCTGTCTAGCGGGAGTCAACACGAGCAGTACTTC. It specifies CASSLSSGSQHEQYF.

This clone has a count of ten or more. This sample includes further DNA sequences coding for the same CDR3. V usage is TRBV11-2 and J usage is TRBJ1-5; D is perhaps TRBD1 (5 bases). The CDR3 is made up of 15 amino acids. Germline lookup yields CDR1 SGHAT and CDR2 FQNNGV. The V gene lost 0 bases and the J gene lost 3 bases, with 9 bases spanning the gap. Here the CDR3 reads CASSLDAGVNQPQHF. CDR3 nucleotides: TGTGCCAGCAGCTTAGATGCGGGGGTCAATCAGCCCCAGCATTTT.

This clone appeared a few times. The gene calls are TRBV27 and TRBJ1-2, with 8 nucleotides matching TRBD1. V trimming: 7 bases; J trimming: 6 bases; junction bases outside the gene matches: 7. Germline loops: CDR1 MNHEY, CDR2 SMNVEV (reference sequence). The CDR3 is made up of 13 amino acids. CDR3 DNA: TGTGCCAGCACCAGAGGACAGGGTAATGGCTACACCTTC. This encodes CASTRGQGNGYTF.

This clone was seen a handful of times. This chain connects TRBV30 to TRBJ2-7; tentatively, D is TRBD2 (6 bases). Per the germline V gene, CDR1 is GTSNPN and CDR2 is SVGIG (reference sequence). V dropped 3 bases and J dropped 6 bases, with 15 bases sitting between them. The CDR3 is 13 amino acids. CDR3 in amino acids: CAWSSSGYLEQYF. The CDR3 DNA reads as TGTGCCTGGAGCAGTAGCGGTTACCTCGAGCAGTACTTC.

This chain uses TRBV11-2 with TRBJ2-3; 8 bases match TRBD2. Germline V lookup: CDR1 SGHAT, CDR2 FQNNGV. V shed 5 bases and J 6 bases; nucleotides not matched to a gene: 13. CDR3 length: 16 amino acids. CDR3 in DNA: TGTGCCAGCAGCCAACTCGGCGGGAGGCAGGGGGATACGCAGTATTTT. This encodes CASSQLGGRQGDTQYF.

This clone was seen a few times. Other DNA sequences from this sample encode an identical CDR3 as well. The chain recombines TRBV6-2 or TRBV6-3 with TRBJ2-5; D gene unclear. Germline CDR1 and CDR2: MNHEY and SVGEGT. The length of the CDR3 is 11 residues. V was pared by 3 bases and J by 4 bases, with 3 bases between. The CDR3 DNA reads as TGTGCCAGCAGTTATGGAGAGACCCAGTACTTC. Its translation is CASSYGETQYF.

This clone occurred a few times. The junction differs from germline at one of its ends, possibly a read error. The chain combines TRBV7-9 with TRBJ2-3; 7 positions agree with TRBD1. The germline CDR1 and CDR2 sequences are SEHNR and FQNEAQ (reference sequence). This CDR3 is 16 amino acids long. The CDR3 sequence: CAISSLIGTGTDTQYF. The CDR3 DNA is TGTGCCATCAGCTCCTTAATCGGGACAGGCACAGATACGCAGTATTTT.

This clone was seen ten or more times. V is TRBV20-1 and J is TRBJ2-1, with 14 bases lining up with TRBD2. The V segment lost 6 bases and the J segment 3 bases; nucleotides outside the gene matches: 22. The CDR3 runs 21 residues. The germline V gene has CDR1 DFQATT and CDR2 SNEGSKA (reference sequence). DNA of the CDR3: TGCAGTGCAAACCCCGCTGGACTAGCGGGAGGTATTGGGGGTCTCTACAATGAGCAGTTCTTC. This codes for CSANPAGLAGGIGGLYNEQFF.

A few counts support this clone. A much bigger clone sits one base away, suggesting this may be a read error. Additional DNA sequences in this sample encode the identical CDR3. The chain uses TRBV4-1 and TRBJ2-1, with TRBD1 matching 7 bases. The trim removed 6 bases at V and 0 bases at J, leaving 8 bases unmatched. CDR3 size: 16 residues. Germline values: CDR1 MGHRA, CDR2 YSYEKL. CDR3 loop: CASSSTGRRSYNEQFF. The CDR3 nucleotides are TGCGCCAGCAGTTCGACAGGGAGACGCTCCTACAATGAGCAGTTCTTC.

This clone was observed many times. The chain has TRBV2 and TRBJ2-1, with D tentatively TRBD2 (7 bases). The length of the CDR3 is 14 residues. V gave up 7 bases and J gave up 11 bases, with 21 bases separating them. Germline CDR1 is SNHLY and CDR2 is FYNNEI. The CDR3 DNA is TGTGCCAGCACCCTCACGTTGGGGGGGGCTCAGCAGTTCTTC. Translating gives CASTLTLGGAQQFF.

This clone was seen at least ten times. The gene calls are TRBV2 and TRBJ1-3; 9 positions match TRBD1. CDR1 and CDR2 from the germline V gene are SNHLY and FYNNEI. The CDR3 is 16 residues long. V trimming: 4 bases; J trimming: 1 base; junction bases outside the gene matches: 5. The DNA of the CDR3 is TGTGCCAGCAGTGGGGGACAGGGCCAGTCTGGAAACACCATATATTTT. This gives the protein CASSGGQGQSGNTIYF.

The chain employs TRBV6-2 or TRBV6-3 and TRBJ2-1; TRBD2 agrees at 12 bases. The CDR3 is 15 residues long. The germline gives CDR1 MNHEY, CDR2 SVGEGT. Unmatched junction bases numbered 4, after V lost 6 bases and J lost 4 bases. CDR3 sequence: CASSLGLAGYNEQFF. The CDR3 region has the DNA TGTGCCAGCAGCCTCGGACTAGCGGGGTACAATGAGCAGTTCTTC.

At least ten counts were recorded for this clone. The rearrangement links TRBV12-5 to TRBJ1-1, with 11 bases aligning to TRBD1. Germline-derived CDR1 and CDR2 are LGHNT and FRNRAP. Germline trimming cut 4 bases from V and 5 bases from J; bases unmatched to any gene: 3. This CDR3 spans 14 amino acids. CDR3 in amino acids: CASGWGQGETEAFF. Here the CDR3 DNA reads TGTGCTAGTGGTTGGGGACAGGGGGAGACTGAAGCTTTCTTT.